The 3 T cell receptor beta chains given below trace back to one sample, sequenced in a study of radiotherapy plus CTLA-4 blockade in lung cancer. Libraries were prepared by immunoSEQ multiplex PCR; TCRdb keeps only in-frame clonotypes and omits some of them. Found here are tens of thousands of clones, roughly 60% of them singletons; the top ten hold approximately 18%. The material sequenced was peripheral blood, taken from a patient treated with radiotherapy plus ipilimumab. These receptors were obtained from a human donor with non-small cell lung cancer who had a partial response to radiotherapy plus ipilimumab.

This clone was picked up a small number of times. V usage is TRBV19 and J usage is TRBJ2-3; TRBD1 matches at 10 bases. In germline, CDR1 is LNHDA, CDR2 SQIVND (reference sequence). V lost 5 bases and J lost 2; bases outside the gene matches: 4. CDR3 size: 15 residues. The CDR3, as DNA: TGTGCCAGTAGTCGTGGGACAGGGGCCACAGATACGCAGTATTTT. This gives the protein CASSRGTGATDTQYF.

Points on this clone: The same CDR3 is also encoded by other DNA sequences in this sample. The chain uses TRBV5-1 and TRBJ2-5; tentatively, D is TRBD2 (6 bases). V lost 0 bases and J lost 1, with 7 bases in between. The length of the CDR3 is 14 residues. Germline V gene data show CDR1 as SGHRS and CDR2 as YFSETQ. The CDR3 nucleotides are TGCGCCAGCAGCTTGGGGGGGGTCCAAGAGACCCAGTACTTC. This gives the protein CASSLGGVQETQYF.

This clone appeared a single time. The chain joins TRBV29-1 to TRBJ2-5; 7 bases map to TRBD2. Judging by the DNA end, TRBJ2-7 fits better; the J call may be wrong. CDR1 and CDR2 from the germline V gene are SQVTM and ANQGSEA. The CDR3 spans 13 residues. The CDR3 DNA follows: TGCAGCGTTGCCCCGGGGGGTGGAGGCGAGCAGTACTTC. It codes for CSVAPGGGGEQYF.